What follows is one T cell receptor beta chain and its context. The antigen it recognizes is unknown. The sample holds no much larger clone one base away, and base qualities are not on file. The sample is drawn from a study of blood T cell repertoires in COVID-19 (dated by TCRdb to about 2020). Regarding the research as a whole: The collaborator samples originated in the United States, Italy and Spain and spanned the acute and convalescent phases of COVID-19. The sample metadata nearly always contained a de-identified subject ID, COVID-19 status, age in years and sex. The material from the prospective study consisted of cDNA or gDNA derived from T cells, B-cell-depleted T cells, or PBMCs. The repertoires were released in a freely available public database meant as a resource for research on the immune response to SARS-CoV-2. Subjects who had been exposed to COVID-19, were actively infected with it, or had recovered from it provided the deeply sampled blood TCRbeta repertoires that made up the dataset. Where HLA class I and class II types were available, the types were taken from metadata supplied by the sample provider, not from assay-based typing. The samples were drawn from two sources: the first 160 participants of the ongoing ImmuneRACE study, and 950 to 1,500 subjects contributed by 6 global collaborators. What the work shows at the level of the full study, not this receptor alone: Clinical and demographic metadata were provided uncurated, with the amount varying by source and participant.

Whole blood was collected in K2EDTA tubes by collaborating institutions according to the institutions' own protocols. For TCRbeta analysis, collaborators shipped samples as frozen whole blood, isolated PBMCs, or DNA extracted from either of those sample types. TCRbeta CDR3 regions were amplified from genomic DNA using the immunoSEQ Assay, a bias-controlled multiplex PCR. Concerning the study's data processing: The number of nucleated cells in each sample was estimated by amplification of reference gene primers within the assay. To quantify the absolute abundance of each unique TCRbeta CDR3 rearrangement, sequence reads were collapsed and filtered. For each sample, productive Simpson clonality was calculated as the square root of Simpson's diversity index over productive rearrangements. TCRdb mirrors the immuneACCESS table, restricted to in-frame sequences. Some clones are absent from its copies; in checked studies, under half trace to an unresolved V gene, and the reason for the others is unknown. Clone size and the V and J calls come from that table; the DNA yielded D and trimming. This sample is represented by around 140,000 clones; approximately 89% of them were singletons. The top ten hold 8% to 11% of the sample.

The germline V gene (reference sequence) provides CDR1 MNHNY and CDR2 SVGAGI. The CDR3 measures 15 amino acids from cysteine to phenylalanine. Kept here is only the CDR3 DNA, which spans 45 bases and is read in frame from base 1. V has 8 bases trimmed and J has 5 bases trimmed; junction bases matching no gene number 12. The TCR comes from a man in his 60s with active or convalescent COVID-19. Material: peripheral blood. The V gene is TRBV6-6 and the J gene is TRBJ1-2, with 9 central nucleotides matching TRBD1. The CDR3 region has the sequence CASSTMATGGYGYTF. The bases read TGTGCCAGCTCTACCATGGCGACAGGGGGTTATGGCTACACCTTC.